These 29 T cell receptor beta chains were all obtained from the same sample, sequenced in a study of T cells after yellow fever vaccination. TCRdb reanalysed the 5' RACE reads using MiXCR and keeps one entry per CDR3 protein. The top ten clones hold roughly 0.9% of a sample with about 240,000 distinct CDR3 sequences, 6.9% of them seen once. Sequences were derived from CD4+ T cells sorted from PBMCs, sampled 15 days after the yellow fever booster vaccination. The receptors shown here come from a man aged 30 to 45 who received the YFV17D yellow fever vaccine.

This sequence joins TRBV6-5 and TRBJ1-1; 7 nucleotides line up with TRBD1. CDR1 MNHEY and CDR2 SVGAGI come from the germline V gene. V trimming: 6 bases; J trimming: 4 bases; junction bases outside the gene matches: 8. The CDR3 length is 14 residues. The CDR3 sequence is CASSRGDSRTEAFF. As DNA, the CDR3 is TGTGCCAGCAGCAGGGGGGACAGTCGCACTGAAGCTTTCTTT.

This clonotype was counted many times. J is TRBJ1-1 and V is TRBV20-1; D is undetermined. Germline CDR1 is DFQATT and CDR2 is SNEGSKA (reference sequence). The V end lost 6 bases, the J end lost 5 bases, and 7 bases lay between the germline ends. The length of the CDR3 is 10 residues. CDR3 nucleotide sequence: TGCAGTGCAGTAGTAACTGAAGCTTTCTTT. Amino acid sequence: CSAVVTEAFF.

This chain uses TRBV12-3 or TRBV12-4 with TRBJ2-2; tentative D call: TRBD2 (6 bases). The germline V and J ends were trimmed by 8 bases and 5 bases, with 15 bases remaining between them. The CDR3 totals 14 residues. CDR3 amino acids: CASLTGAGTGELFF. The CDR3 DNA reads TGTGCCAGCCTGACGGGAGCAGGAACCGGGGAGCTGTTTTTT.

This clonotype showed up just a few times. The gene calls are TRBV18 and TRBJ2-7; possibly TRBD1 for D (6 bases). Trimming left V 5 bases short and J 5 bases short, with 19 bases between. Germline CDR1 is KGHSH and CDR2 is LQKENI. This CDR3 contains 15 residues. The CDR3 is CASSSQGPSWDEQYF. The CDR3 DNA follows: TGTGCCAGCTCATCTCAGGGGCCCTCCTGGGACGAGCAGTACTTC.

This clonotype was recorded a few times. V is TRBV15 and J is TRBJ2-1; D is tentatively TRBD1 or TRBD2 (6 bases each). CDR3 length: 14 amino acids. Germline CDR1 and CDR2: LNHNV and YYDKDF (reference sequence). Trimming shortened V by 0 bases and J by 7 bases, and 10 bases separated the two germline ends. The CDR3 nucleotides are TGTGCCACCAGCAGAGATAGAGGGGGGAATGAGCAGTTCTTC. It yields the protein CATSRDRGGNEQFF.

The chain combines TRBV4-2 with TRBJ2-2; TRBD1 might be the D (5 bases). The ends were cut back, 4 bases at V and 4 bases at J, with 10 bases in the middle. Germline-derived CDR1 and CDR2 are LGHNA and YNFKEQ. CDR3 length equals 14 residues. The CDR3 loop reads CASSLLRATGELFF. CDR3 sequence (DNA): TGTGCCAGCAGCCTCCTCAGGGCCACCGGGGAGCTGTTTTTT.

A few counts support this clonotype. The CDR3 DNA is TGCGCCAGCAGATCTCCAGGGGGTCGGAACACTGAAGCTTTCTTT. This codes for CASRSPGGRNTEAFF. The rearrangement links TRBV5-1 to TRBJ1-1, with 7 positions matching TRBD1. The CDR3 is 15 amino acids. Germline V CDR1 and CDR2: SGHRS, YFSETQ. V shed 5 bases, J shed 1 base, and the junction held 8 bases outside the gene matches.

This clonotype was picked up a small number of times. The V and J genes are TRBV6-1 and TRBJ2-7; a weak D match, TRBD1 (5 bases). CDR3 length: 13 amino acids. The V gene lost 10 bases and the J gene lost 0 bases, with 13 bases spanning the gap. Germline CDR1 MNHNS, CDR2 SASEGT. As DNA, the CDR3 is TGTGCCACCTCCCCAGGGCTCTCCTACGAGCAGTACTTC. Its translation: CATSPGLSYEQYF.

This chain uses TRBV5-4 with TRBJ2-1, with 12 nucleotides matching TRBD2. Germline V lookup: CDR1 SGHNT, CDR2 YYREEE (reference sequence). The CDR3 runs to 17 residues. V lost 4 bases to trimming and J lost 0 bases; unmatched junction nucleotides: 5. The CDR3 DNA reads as TGTGCCAGCAGCGAGACTAGCGGGAGTTTCTCCTACAATGAGCAGTTCTTC. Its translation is CASSETSGSFSYNEQFF.

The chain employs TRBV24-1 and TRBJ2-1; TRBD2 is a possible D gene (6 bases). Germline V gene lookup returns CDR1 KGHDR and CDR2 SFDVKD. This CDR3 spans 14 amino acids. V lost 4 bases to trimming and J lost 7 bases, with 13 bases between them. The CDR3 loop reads CATSDEVTSNEQFF. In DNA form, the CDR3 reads TGTGCCACCAGTGACGAAGTGACTAGTAATGAGCAGTTCTTC.

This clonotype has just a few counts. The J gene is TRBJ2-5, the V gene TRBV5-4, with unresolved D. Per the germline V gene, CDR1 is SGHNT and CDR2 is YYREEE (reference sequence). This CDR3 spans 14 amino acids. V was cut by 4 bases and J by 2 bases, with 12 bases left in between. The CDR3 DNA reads TGTGCCAGCAGCCCACTCCGGTCACAAGAGACCCAGTACTTC. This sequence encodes CASSPLRSQETQYF.

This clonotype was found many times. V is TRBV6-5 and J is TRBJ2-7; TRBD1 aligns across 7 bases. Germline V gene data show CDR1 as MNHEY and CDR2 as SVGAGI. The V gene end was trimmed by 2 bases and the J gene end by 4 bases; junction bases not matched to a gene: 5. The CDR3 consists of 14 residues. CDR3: CASSYNRDSYEQYF. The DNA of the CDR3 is TGTGCCAGCAGTTACAACCGGGACAGTTACGAGCAGTACTTC.

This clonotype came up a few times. The CDR3 bases are TGTGCCAGCAGTTCGACAGGTAGCCACGAGCAGTACTTC. Its protein is CASSSTGSHEQYF. J is TRBJ2-7 and V is TRBV6-2 or TRBV6-3, with D possibly TRBD1 on 6 matching bases. V was trimmed by 4 bases and J by 5 bases, leaving 12 bases between them. The CDR3 contains 13 residues. Germline CDR1 is MNHEY and CDR2 is SVGEGT.

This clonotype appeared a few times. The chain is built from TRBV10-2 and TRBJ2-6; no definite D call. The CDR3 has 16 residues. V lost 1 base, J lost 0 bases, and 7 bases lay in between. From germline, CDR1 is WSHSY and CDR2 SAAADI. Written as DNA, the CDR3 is TGCGCCAGCAGTGAGTTTAAGAGCTCTGGGGCCAACGTCCTGACTTTC. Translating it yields CASSEFKSSGANVLTF.

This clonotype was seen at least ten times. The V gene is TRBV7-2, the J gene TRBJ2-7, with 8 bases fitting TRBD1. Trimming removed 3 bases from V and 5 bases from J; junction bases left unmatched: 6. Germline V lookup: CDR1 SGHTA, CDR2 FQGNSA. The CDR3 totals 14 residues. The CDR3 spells CASSFKTGVDEQYF. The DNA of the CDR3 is TGTGCCAGCAGCTTCAAGACAGGGGTGGACGAGCAGTACTTC.

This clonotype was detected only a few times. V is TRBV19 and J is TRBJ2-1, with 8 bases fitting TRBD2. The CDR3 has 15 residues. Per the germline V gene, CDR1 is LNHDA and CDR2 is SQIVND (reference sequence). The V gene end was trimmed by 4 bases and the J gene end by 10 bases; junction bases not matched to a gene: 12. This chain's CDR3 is CASSKLAATILEQFF. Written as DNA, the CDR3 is TGTGCCAGTAGTAAACTAGCGGCAACCATCCTAGAGCAGTTCTTC.

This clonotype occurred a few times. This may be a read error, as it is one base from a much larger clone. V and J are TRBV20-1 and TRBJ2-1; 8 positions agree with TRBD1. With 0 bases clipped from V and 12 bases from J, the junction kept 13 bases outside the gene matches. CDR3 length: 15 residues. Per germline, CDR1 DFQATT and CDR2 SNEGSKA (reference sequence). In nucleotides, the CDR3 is TGCAGTGCTAGAGATCCCCTGGACAGGGTATATGTGCAGTTCTTC. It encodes CSARDPLDRVYVQFF.

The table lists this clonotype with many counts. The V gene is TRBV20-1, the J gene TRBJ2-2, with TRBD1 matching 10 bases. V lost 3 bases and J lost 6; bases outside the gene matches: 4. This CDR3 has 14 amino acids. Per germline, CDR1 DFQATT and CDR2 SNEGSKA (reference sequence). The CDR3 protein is CSASDRGPSGELFF. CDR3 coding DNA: TGCAGTGCTAGTGACAGGGGGCCTTCCGGGGAGCTGTTTTTT.

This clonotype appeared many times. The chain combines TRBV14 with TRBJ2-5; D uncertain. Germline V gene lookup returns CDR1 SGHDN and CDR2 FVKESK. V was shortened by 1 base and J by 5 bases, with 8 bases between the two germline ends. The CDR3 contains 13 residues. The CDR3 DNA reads TGTGCCAGCAGCCAAGCGGTTATTGAGACCCAGTACTTC. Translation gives CASSQAVIETQYF. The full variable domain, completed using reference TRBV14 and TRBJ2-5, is EAGVTQFPSHSVIEKGQTVTLRCDPISGHDNLYWYRRVMGKEIKFLLHFVKESKQDESGMPNNRFLAERTGGTYSTLKVQPAELEDSGVYFCASSQAVIETQYFGPGTRLLVL.

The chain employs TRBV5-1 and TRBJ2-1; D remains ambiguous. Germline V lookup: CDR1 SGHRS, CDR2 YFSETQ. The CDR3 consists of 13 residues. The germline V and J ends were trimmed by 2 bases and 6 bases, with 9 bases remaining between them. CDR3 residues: CASSFSERNEQFF. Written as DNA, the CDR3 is TGCGCCAGCAGCTTCTCAGAGCGCAATGAGCAGTTCTTC.

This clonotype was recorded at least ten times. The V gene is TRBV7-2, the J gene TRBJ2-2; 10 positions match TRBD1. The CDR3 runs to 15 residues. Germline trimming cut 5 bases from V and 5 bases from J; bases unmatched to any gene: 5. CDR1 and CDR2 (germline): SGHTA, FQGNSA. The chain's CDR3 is CASSLTGGWTGELFF. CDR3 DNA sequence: TGTGCCAGCAGCCTGACAGGGGGCTGGACCGGGGAGCTGTTTTTT. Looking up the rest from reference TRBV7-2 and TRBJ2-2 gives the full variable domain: GAGVSQSPSNKVTEKGKDVELRCDPISGHTALYWYRQSLGQGLEFLIYFQGNSAPDKSGLPSDRFSAERTGGSVSTLTIQRTQQEDSAVYLCASSLTGGWTGELFFGEGSRLTVL.

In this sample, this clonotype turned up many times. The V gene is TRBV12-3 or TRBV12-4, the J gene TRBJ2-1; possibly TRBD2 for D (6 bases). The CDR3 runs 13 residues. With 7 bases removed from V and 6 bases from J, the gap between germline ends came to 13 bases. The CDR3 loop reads CASIDGGGNEQFF. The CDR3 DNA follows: TGTGCCAGCATCGACGGGGGTGGCAATGAGCAGTTCTTC.

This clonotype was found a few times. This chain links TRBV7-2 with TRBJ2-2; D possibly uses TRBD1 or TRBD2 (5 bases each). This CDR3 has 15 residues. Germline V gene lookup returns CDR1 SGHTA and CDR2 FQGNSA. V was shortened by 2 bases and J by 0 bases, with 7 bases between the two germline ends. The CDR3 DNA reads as TGTGCCAGCAGCTTAAGGGGAGCGAACACCGGGGAGCTGTTTTTT. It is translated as CASSLRGANTGELFF.

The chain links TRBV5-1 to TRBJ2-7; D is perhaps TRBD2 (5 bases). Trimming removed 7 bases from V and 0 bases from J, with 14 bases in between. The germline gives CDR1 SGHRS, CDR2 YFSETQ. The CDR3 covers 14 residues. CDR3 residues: CASGSGPASYEQYF. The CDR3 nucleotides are TGCGCCAGCGGAAGCGGCCCTGCCTCCTACGAGCAGTACTTC.

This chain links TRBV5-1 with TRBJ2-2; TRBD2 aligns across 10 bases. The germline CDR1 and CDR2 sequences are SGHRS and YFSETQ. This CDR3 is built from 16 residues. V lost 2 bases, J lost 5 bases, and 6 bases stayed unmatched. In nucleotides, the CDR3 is TGCGCCAGCAGCTTCTCTAGCGGGAGAGGTACCGGGGAGCTGTTTTTT. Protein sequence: CASSFSSGRGTGELFF. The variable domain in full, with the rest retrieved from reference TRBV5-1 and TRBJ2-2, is KAGVTQTPRYLIKTRGQQVTLSCSPISGHRSVSWYQQTPGQGLQFLFEYFSETQRNKGNFPGRFSGRQFSNSRSEMNVSTLELGDSALYLCASSFSSGRGTGELFFGEGSRLTVL.

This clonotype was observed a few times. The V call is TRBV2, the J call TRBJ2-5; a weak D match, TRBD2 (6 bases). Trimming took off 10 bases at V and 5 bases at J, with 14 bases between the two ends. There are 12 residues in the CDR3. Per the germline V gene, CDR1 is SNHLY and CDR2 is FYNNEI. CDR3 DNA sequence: TGTGCCACGAGGACGGAGGGGGAGACCCAGTACTTC. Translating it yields CATRTEGETQYF. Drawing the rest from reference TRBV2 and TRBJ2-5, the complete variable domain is EPEVTQTPSHQVTQMGQEVILRCVPISNHLYFYWYRQILGQKVEFLVSFYNNEISEKSEIFDDQFSVERPDGSNFTLKIRSTKLEDSAMYFCATRTEGETQYFGPGTRLLVL.

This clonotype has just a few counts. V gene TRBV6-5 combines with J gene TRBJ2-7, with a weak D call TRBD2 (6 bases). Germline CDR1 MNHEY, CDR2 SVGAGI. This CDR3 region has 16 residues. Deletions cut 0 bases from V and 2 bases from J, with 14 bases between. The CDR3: CASSYSGGRLPYEQYF. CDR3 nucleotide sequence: TGTGCCAGCAGTTACTCGGGGGGAAGGTTGCCCTACGAGCAGTACTTC.

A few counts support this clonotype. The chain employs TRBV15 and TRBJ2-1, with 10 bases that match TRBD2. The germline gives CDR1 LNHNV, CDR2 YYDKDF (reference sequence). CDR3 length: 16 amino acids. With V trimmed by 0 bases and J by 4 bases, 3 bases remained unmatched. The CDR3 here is CATSRDPGLAYNEQFF. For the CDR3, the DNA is TGTGCCACCAGCAGAGATCCGGGACTAGCGTACAATGAGCAGTTCTTC.

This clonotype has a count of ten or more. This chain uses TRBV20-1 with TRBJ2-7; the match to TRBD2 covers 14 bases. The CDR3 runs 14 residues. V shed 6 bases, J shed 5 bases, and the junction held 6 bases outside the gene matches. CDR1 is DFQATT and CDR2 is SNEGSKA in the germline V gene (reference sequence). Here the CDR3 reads CSATGLAGENEQYF. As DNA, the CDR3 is TGCAGTGCCACGGGACTAGCGGGAGAGAACGAGCAGTACTTC.